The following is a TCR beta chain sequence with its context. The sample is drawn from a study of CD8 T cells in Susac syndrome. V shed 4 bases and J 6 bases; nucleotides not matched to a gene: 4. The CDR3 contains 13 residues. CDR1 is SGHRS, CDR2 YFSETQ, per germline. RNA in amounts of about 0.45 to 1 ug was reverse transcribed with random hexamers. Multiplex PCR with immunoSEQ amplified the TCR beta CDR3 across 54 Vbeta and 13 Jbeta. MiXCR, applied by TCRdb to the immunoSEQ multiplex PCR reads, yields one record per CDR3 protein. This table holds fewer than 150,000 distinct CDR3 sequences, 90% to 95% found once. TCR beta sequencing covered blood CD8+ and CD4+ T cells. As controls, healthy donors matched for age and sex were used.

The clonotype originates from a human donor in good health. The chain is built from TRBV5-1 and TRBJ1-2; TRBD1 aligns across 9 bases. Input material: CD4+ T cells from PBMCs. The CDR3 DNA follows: TGCGCCAGCAGCCTCGGGACAGGGAATGGCTACACCTTC. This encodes CASSLGTGNGYTF. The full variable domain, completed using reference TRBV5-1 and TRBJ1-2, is KAGVTQTPRYLIKTRGQQVTLSCSPISGHRSVSWYQQTPGQGLQFLFEYFSETQRNKGNFPGRFSGRQFSNSRSEMNVSTLELGDSALYLCASSLGTGNGYTFGSGTRLTVV.